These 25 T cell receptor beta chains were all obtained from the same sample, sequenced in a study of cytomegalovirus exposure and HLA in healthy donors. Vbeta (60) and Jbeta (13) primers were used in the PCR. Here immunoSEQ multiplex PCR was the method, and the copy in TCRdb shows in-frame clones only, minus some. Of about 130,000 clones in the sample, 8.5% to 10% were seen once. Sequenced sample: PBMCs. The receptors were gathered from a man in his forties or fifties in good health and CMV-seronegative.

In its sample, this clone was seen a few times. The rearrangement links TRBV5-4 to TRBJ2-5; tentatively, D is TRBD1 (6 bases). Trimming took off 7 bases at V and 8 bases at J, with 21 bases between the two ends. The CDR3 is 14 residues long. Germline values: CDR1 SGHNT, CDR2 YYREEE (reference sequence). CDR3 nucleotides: TGTGCCAGCCACTGGCGTGCGGCAGGGGCCACCCAGTACTTC. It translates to CASHWRAAGATQYF.

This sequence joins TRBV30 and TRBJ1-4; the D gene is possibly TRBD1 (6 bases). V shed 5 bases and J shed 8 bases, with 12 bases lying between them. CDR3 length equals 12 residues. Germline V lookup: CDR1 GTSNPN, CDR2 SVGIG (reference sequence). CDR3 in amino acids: CAWAGTGEKLFF. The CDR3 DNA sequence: TGTGCCTGGGCCGGTACAGGGGAAAAACTGTTTTTT.

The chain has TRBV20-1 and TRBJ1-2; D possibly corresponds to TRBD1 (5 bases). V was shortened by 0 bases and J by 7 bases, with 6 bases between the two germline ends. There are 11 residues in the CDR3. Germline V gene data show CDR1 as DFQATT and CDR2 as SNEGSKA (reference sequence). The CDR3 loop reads CSARDGAGYTF. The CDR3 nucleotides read TGCAGTGCTAGAGATGGGGCTGGCTACACCTTC.

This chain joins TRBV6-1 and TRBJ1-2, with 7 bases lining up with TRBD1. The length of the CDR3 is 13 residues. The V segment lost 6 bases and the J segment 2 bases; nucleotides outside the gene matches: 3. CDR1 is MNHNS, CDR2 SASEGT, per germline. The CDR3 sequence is CASSAQGNYGYTF. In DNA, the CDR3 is TGTGCCAGCAGCGCACAGGGGAACTATGGCTACACCTTC.

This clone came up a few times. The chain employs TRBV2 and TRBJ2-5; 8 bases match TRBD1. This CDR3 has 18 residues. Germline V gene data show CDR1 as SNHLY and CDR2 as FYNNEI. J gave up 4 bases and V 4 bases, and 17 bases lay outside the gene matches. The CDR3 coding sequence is TGTGCCAGCAGTGGACAGGGGTACGGTTGGCTATCGGGAGAGACCCAGTACTTC. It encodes CASSGQGYGWLSGETQYF.

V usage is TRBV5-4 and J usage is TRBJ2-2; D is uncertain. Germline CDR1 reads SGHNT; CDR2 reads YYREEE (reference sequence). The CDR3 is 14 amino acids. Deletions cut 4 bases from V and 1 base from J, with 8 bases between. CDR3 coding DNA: TGTGCCAGCAGCCTCACTCGGAACACCGGGGAGCTGTTTTTT. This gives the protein CASSLTRNTGELFF.

The DNA of the CDR3 is TGTGCCAGCAGATCGGACAGGGGGCAGGGCAATGAGCAGTTCTTC. Amino acid sequence: CASRSDRGQGNEQFF. The chain joins TRBV6-5 to TRBJ2-1; TRBD1 aligns across 11 bases. The CDR3 is 15 amino acids. Per the germline V gene, CDR1 is MNHEY and CDR2 is SVGAGI. Trimming removed 6 bases from V and 6 bases from J; junction bases left unmatched: 7.

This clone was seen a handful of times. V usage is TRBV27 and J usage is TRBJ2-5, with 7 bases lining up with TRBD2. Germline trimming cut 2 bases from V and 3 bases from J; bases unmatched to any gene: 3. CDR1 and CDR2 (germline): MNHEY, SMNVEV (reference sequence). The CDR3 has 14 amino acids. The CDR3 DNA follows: TGTGCCAGCAGTTTAATTGCGGGAGAAGAGACCCAGTACTTC. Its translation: CASSLIAGEETQYF.

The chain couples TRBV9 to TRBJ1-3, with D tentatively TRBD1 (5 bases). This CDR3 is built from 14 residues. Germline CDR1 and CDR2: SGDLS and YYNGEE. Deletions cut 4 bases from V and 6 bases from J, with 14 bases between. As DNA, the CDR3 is TGTGCCAGCAGCTGGGGCTCCGTGGAAAACACCATATATTTT. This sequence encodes CASSWGSVENTIYF.

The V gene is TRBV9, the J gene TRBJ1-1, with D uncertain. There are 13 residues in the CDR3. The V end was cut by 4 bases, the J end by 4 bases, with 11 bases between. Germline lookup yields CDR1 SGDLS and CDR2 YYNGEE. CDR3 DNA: TGTGCCAGCAGCTTCCAAGGAGGCACTGAAGCTTTCTTT. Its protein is CASSFQGGTEAFF. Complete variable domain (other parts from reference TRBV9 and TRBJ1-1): DSGVTQTPKHLITATGQRVTLRCSPRSGDLSVYWYQQSLDQGLQFLIQYYNGEERAKGNILERFSAQQFPDLHSELNLSSLELGDSALYFCASSFQGGTEAFFGQGTRLTVV.

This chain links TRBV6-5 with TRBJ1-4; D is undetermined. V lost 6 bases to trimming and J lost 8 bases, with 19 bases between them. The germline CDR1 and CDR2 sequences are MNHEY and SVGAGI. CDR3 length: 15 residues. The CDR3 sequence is CASSRGVGSGEKLFF. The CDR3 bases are TGTGCCAGCAGCCGCGGGGTGGGTTCTGGGGAAAAACTGTTTTTT.

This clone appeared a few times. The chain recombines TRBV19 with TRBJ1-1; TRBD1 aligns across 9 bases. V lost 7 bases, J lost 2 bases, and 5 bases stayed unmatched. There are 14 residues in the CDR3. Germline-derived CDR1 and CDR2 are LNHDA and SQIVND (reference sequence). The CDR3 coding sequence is TGTGCCAGTACTCCGGGACAGGGCAACACTGAAGCTTTCTTT. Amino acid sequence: CASTPGQGNTEAFF. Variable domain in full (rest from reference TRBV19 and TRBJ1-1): DGGITQSPKYLFRKEGQNVTLSCEQNLNHDAMYWYRQDPGQGLRLIYYSQIVNDFQKGDIAEGYSVSREKKESFPLTVTSAQKNPTAFYLCASTPGQGNTEAFFGQGTRLTVV.

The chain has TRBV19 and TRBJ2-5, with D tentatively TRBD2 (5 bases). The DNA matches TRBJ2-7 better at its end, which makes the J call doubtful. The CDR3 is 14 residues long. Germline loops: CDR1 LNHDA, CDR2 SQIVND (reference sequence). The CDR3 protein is CASSPGIPSYEQYF. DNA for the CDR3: TGTGCCAGTAGTCCCGGGATACCATCCTACGAGCAGTACTTC.

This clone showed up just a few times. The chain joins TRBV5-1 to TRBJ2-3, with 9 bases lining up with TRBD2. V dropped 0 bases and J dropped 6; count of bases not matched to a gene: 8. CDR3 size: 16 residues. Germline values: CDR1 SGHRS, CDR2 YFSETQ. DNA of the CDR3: TGCGCCAGCAGCTTGGTAGGCGGGGGGGCCCAGGATACGCAGTATTTT. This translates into CASSLVGGGAQDTQYF.

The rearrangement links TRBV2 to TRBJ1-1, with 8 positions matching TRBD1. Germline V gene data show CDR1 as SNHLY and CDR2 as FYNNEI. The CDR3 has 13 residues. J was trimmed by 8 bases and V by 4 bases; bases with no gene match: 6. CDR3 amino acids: CASSAQGASEAFF. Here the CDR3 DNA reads TGTGCCAGCAGTGCCCAGGGGGCCAGCGAAGCTTTCTTT. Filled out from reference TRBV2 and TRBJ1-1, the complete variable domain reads EPEVTQTPSHQVTQMGQEVILRCVPISNHLYFYWYRQILGQKVEFLVSFYNNEISEKSEIFDDQFSVERPDGSNFTLKIRSTKLEDSAMYFCASSAQGASEAFFGQGTRLTVV.

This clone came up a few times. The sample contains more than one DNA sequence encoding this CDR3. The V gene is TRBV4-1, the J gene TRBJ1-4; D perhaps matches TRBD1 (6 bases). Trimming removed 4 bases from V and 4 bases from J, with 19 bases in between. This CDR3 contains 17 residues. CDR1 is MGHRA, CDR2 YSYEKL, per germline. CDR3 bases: TGCGCCAGCAGCCCCTCGGGGGGCGGGGGGCATAATGAAAAACTGTTTTTT. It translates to CASSPSGGGGHNEKLFF.

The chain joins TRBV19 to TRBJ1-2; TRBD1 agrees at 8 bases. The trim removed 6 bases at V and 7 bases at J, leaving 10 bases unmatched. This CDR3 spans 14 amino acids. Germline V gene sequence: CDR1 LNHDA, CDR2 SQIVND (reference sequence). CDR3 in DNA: TGTGCCAGTAGCCGGACAGGGAAGGTATTTGGCTACACCTTC. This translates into CASSRTGKVFGYTF.

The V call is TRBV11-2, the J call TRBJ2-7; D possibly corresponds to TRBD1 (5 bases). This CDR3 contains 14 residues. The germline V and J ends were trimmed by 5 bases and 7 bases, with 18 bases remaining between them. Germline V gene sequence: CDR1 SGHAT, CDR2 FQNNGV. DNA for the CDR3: TGTGCCAGCAGCCGAGGTGGGGCAGGGTGGGAGCAGTACTTC. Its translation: CASSRGGAGWEQYF.

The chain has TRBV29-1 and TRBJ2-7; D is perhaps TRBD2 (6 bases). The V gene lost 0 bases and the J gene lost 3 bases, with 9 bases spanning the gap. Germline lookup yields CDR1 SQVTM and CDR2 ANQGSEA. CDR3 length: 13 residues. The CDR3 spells CSVEDGGFYEQYF. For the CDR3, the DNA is TGCAGCGTTGAAGATGGGGGGTTCTACGAGCAGTACTTC.

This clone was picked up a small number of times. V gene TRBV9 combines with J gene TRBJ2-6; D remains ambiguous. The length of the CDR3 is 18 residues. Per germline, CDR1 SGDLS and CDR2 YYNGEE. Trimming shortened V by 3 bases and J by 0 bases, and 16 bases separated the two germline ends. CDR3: CASSETQLTSSGANVLTF. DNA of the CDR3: TGTGCCAGCAGCGAGACCCAATTGACAAGCTCTGGGGCCAACGTCCTGACTTTC.

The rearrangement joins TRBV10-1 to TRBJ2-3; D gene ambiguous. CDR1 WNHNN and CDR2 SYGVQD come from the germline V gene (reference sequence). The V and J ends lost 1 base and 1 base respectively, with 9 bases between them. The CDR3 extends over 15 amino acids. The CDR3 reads CASSEFPLGTDTQYF. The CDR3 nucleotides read TGCGCCAGCAGTGAGTTTCCATTAGGCACAGATACGCAGTATTTT.

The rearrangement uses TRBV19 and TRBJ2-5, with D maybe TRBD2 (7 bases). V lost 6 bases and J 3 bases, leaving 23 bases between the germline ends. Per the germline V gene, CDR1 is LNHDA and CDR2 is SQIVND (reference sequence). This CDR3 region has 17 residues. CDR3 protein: CASSPIRSGDTEETQYF. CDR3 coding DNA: TGTGCCAGTAGCCCTATTCGAAGCGGGGACACGGAAGAGACCCAGTACTTC.

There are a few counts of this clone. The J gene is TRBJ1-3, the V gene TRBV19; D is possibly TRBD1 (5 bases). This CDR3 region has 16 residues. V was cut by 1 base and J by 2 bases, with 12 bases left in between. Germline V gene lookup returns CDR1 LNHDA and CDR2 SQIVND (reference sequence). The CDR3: CASSIVSRAAGNTIYF. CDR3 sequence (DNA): TGTGCCAGTAGTATAGTATCCAGGGCGGCTGGAAACACCATATATTTT.

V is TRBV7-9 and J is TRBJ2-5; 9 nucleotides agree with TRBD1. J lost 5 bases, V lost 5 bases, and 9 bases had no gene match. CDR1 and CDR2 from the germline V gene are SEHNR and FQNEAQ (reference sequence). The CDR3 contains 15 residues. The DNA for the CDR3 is TGTGCCAGCAGCCGCGACAGGGGGTTTTGGGAGACCCAGTACTTC. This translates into CASSRDRGFWETQYF.

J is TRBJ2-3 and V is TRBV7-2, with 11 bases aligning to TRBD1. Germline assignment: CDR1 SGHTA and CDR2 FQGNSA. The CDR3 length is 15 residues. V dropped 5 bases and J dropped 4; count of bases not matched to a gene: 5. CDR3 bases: TGTGCCAGCAGCGGGGGACAGGGGGTGTCAGATACGCAGTATTTT. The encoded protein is CASSGGQGVSDTQYF.